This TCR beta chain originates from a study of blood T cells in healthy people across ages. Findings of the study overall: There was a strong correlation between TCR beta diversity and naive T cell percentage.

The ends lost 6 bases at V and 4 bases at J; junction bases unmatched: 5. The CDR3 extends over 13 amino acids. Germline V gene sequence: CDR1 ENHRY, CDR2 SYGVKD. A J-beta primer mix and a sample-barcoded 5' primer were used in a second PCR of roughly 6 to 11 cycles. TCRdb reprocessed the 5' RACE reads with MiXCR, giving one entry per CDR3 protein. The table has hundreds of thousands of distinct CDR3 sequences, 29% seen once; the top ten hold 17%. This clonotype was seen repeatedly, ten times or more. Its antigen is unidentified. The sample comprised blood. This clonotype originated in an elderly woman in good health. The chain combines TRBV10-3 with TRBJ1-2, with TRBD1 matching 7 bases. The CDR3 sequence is CAISTGDSYGYTF. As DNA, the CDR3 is TGTGCCATCAGCACAGGGGATTCCTATGGCTACACCTTC.